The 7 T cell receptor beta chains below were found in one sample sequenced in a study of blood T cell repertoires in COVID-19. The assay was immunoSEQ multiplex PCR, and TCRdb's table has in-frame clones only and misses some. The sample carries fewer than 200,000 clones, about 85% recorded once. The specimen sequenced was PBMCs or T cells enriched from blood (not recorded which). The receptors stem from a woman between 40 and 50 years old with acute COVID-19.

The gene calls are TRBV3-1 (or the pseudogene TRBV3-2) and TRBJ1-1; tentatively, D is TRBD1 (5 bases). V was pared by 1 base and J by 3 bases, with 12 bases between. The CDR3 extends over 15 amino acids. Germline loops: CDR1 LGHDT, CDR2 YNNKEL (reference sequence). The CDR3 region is CASSQGLGGDTEAFF. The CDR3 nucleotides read TGTGCCAGCAGCCAAGGATTGGGGGGGGACACTGAAGCTTTCTTT.

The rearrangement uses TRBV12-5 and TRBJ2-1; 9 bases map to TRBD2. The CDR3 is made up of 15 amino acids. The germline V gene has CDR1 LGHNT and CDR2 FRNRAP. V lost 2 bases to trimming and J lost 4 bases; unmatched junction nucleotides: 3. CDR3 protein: CASGLRLAGYNEQFF. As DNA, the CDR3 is TGTGCTAGTGGTTTGAGGCTAGCGGGATACAATGAGCAGTTCTTC.

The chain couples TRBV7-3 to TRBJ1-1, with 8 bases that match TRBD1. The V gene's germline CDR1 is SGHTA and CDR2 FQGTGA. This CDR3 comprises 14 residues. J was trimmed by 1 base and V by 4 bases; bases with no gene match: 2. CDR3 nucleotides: TGTGCCAGCAGCTCAGGGGGCGGGAACACTGAAGCTTTCTTT. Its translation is CASSSGGGNTEAFF. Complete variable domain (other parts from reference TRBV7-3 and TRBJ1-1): GAGVSQTPSNKVTEKGKYVELRCDPISGHTALYWYRQSLGQGPEFLIYFQGTGAADDSGLPNDRFFAVRPEGSVSTLKIQRTERGDSAVYLCASSSGGGNTEAFFGQGTRLTVV.

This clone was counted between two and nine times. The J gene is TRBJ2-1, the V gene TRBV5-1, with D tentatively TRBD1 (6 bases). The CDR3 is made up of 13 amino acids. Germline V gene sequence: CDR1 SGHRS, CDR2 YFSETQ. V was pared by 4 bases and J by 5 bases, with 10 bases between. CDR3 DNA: TGCGCCAGCAGCCCCACAGGGAACAATGAGCAGTTCTTC. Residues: CASSPTGNNEQFF.

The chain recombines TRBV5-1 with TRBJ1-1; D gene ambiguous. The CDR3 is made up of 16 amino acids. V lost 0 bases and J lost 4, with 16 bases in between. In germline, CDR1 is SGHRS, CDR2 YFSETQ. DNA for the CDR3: TGCGCCAGCAGCTTGGGCCCTGAAAGCCGGGGCACTGAAGCTTTCTTT. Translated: CASSLGPESRGTEAFF.

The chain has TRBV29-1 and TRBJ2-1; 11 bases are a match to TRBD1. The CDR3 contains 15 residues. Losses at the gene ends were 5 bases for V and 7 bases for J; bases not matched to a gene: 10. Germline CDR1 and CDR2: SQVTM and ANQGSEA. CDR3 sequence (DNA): TGCAGCGTTCTCCCCGGGACAGGGGGGGAGAATGAGCAGTTCTTC. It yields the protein CSVLPGTGGENEQFF.

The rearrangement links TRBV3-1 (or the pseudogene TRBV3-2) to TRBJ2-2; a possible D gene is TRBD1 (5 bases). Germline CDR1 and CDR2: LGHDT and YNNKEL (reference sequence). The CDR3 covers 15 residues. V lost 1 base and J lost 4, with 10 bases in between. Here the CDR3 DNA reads TGTGCCAGCAGCCAAGTGACAGATTCCACCGGGGAGCTGTTTTTT. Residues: CASSQVTDSTGELFF.